This T cell receptor beta chain was identified during a study of T cells in Graves' hyperthyroidism and ophthalmopathy. Study-level information: Pretreatment peripheral blood was obtained at initial diagnosis.

This clonotype appeared many times. Ophthalmopathy patients had Clinical Activity Score at least 3, NOSPECS grade at least 4, duration under 3 months. Lactation, pregnancy, other autoimmune disease or uncontrolled infection excluded patients. V lost 11 bases to trimming and J lost 0 bases, with 13 bases between them. Germline V gene lookup returns CDR1 SEHNR and CDR2 FQNEAQ (reference sequence). This CDR3 region has 13 residues. The source material, RNA transcripts, was used to amplify TCR beta CDR3 regions. The TCR CDR3 first-round RT-PCR relied on the HTBI primer set. TCRdb processed the multiplex PCR reads anew with MiXCR; each CDR3 protein has one entry. In the table there are a few hundred thousand distinct CDR3 sequences, 17% of which are singletons.

The TCR sequence derives from a woman between 18 and 29 years old with Graves' ophthalmopathy. This chain links TRBV7-9 with TRBJ1-1; D remains unclear. Specimen: blood. In nucleotides, the CDR3 is TGTGCCTACTACGACGGATTGAACACTGAAGCTTTCTTT. Residues: CAYYDGLNTEAFF. Using reference TRBV7-9 and TRBJ1-1 for the parts outside the CDR3, the full variable domain is DTGVSQNPRHKITKRGQNVTFRCDPISEHNRLYWYRQTLGQGPEFLTYFQNEAQLEKSRLLSDRFSAERPKGSFSTLEIQRTEQGDSAMYLCAYYDGLNTEAFFGQGTRLTVV.